This T cell receptor beta chain is drawn from a study of early T cells in non-severe SARS-CoV-2 infection. CDR1 is LGHDT and CDR2 is YNNKEL in the germline V gene (reference sequence). The CDR3 loop spans 14 amino acids. Deletions cut 3 bases from V and 1 base from J, with 9 bases between. Individual cDNA molecules were tagged with unique molecular identifiers, the study reported. TCRdb reprocessed the 5' RACE reads via MiXCR and lists one record per CDR3 protein. Of fewer than 100,000 distinct CDR3 sequences in the sample, 12% were seen once. The sample was whole blood. This sequence was found in an adult who was a healthcare worker with PCR-confirmed SARS-CoV-2 infection or an uninfected control (not recorded which). The gene calls are TRBV3-1 and TRBJ1-1, with D possibly matching TRBD1 (5 bases). CDR3 in DNA: TGTGCCAGCAGCCAGCCAGGGAAGAACACTGAAGCTTTCTTT. Residues: CASSQPGKNTEAFF.